This section outlines one TCR beta chain sequence together with its context. The data originate from a study of blood T cell repertoires in COVID-19. About the research overall: Sources were T cells, B-cell-depleted T cells, or PBMCs; the material itself was cDNA or gDNA.

In the source study's methods: Using reference gene primer amplification, nucleated cell counts were estimated. Only in-frame clones appear in the TCRdb table, and some are missing; sequencing was by immunoSEQ multiplex PCR. The DNA was the basis for D and trimming; V, J and clone size are from that table. The top ten clones hold approximately 3.8% of a sample with some 280,000 clones, 70% to 90% of them seen once. The J segment lost 5 bases and the V segment lost 5 bases, leaving 11 bases of the junction unmatched. The CDR3 is 17 residues long. Germline values: CDR1 SGHVS, CDR2 FQNEAQ. The V gene is TRBV7-8, the J gene TRBJ1-6; 8 nucleotides agree with TRBD1. The sample was peripheral blood. The source is a woman aged 50 to 65 with active or convalescent COVID-19. The CDR3 coding sequence is TGTGCCAGCAGCCTTAGGGGTCGACAGGGGAATAATTCACCCCTCCACTTT. Protein product: CASSLRGRQGNNSPLHF.